The 30 T cell receptor beta chains below all came from one sample that was sequenced in a study of CD8 T cells in Susac syndrome. The RNA input was about 0.5 to 1 ug, and it was reverse transcribed with random hexamers. TCRdb processed the immunoSEQ multiplex PCR reads anew with MiXCR; each CDR3 protein has one entry. This sample has 170,000 or so distinct CDR3 sequences, with roughly 94% found just once. The sample comprised CD4+ T cells from PBMCs. The source of these receptors is a human donor with Susac syndrome.

V is TRBV27 and J is TRBJ1-2, with D perhaps TRBD1 (6 bases). Trimming pared 5 bases from V and 1 base from J, leaving 14 bases between. The CDR3 length is 15 residues. Germline loops: CDR1 MNHEY, CDR2 SMNVEV (reference sequence). Written as DNA, the CDR3 is TGTGCCAGCAGTAAGGGTGGCAGGGGTAACTATGGCTACACCTTC. This translates into CASSKGGRGNYGYTF.

The rearrangement uses TRBV7-2 and TRBJ2-3; 7 bases agree with TRBD1. The V gene's germline CDR1 is SGHTA and CDR2 FQGNSA. This CDR3 contains 14 residues. Trimming removed 3 bases from V and 5 bases from J; junction bases left unmatched: 5. CDR3 amino acids: CASSLKGALDTQYF. The CDR3 region has the DNA TGTGCCAGCAGCTTGAAGGGGGCATTAGATACGCAGTATTTT.

V and J are TRBV20-1 and TRBJ2-5, with 8 bases aligning to TRBD2. The trim removed 3 bases at V and 3 bases at J, leaving 3 bases unmatched. The CDR3 runs to 13 residues. Germline V gene lookup returns CDR1 DFQATT and CDR2 SNEGSKA (reference sequence). The CDR3 coding sequence is TGCAGTGCTAGTTTAGCGGGGAAAGAGACCCAGTACTTC. Its protein is CSASLAGKETQYF.

The DNA for the CDR3 is TGCAGTGCTCCCGGGACAGGGGTAGGAGTGACTGAAGCTTTCTTT. Translation gives CSAPGTGVGVTEAFF. This chain uses TRBV20-1 with TRBJ1-1, with 10 bases fitting TRBD1. The V gene's germline CDR1 is DFQATT and CDR2 SNEGSKA (reference sequence). J was trimmed by 5 bases and V by 5 bases; bases with no gene match: 11. The CDR3 is 15 residues long.

In this sample, this clonotype turned up once. This chain joins TRBV20-1 and TRBJ2-6; D remains unclear. Per the germline V gene, CDR1 is DFQATT and CDR2 is SNEGSKA (reference sequence). V was shortened by 0 bases and J by 4 bases, with 7 bases between the two germline ends. The CDR3 is 14 amino acids. The CDR3 sequence is CSARDQPGANVLTF. CDR3 nucleotides: TGCAGTGCTAGAGATCAACCGGGGGCCAACGTCCTGACTTTC.

The chain couples TRBV9 to TRBJ2-7; a weak D match, TRBD1 (5 bases). Germline values: CDR1 SGDLS, CDR2 YYNGEE. V was clipped by 0 bases and J by 0 bases, with 7 bases between them. The CDR3 covers 14 residues. Written as DNA, the CDR3 is TGTGCCAGCAGCGTAGGACAGCTCTCCTACGAGCAGTACTTC. Residues: CASSVGQLSYEQYF.

V gene TRBV28 combines with J gene TRBJ2-1; 7 bases align to TRBD2. The CDR3 runs 16 residues. Trimming cost V 4 bases and J 2 bases; bases outside gene matches: 8. Looked up from germline, CDR1 is MDHEN and CDR2 is SYDVKM. In DNA form, the CDR3 reads TGTGCCAGCAGTTCACAGAGCGGGGATGCCTACAATGAGCAGTTCTTC. It encodes CASSSQSGDAYNEQFF.

The chain uses TRBV6-6 and TRBJ2-1, with D perhaps being TRBD1 or TRBD2 (5 bases each). Trimming pared 2 bases from V and 10 bases from J, leaving 15 bases between. The CDR3 has 14 amino acids. Germline CDR1 is MNHNY and CDR2 is SVGAGI (reference sequence). The CDR3 loop reads CASSYNGVRDEQFF. The CDR3, as DNA: TGTGCCAGCAGTTACAACGGGGTTAGGGACGAGCAGTTCTTC.

The chain is built from TRBV19 and TRBJ1-3, with 9 bases fitting TRBD1. The germline V gene has CDR1 LNHDA and CDR2 SQIVND (reference sequence). J lost 10 bases, V lost 2 bases, and 9 bases had no gene match. This CDR3 is built from 15 residues. In DNA form, the CDR3 reads TGTGCCAGTAGTATAACCCCAGGGACAGGGAAGACCATATATTTT. Its translation: CASSITPGTGKTIYF.

The rearrangement uses TRBV6-6 and TRBJ2-3, with D perhaps given as TRBD1 or TRBD2 (5 bases each). Trimming removed 5 bases from V and 3 bases from J, with 12 bases in between. This CDR3 has 14 amino acids. Germline values: CDR1 MNHNY, CDR2 SVGAGI (reference sequence). The CDR3: CASSTPWGTDTQYF. As DNA, the CDR3 is TGTGCCAGCAGTACCCCGTGGGGGACAGATACGCAGTATTTT.

The chain carries TRBV19 and TRBJ2-1, with 15 bases aligning to TRBD2. The CDR3 spans 17 residues. V lost 7 bases, J lost 8 bases, and 12 bases stayed unmatched. Germline-derived CDR1 and CDR2 are LNHDA and SQIVND (reference sequence). In DNA form, the CDR3 reads TGTGCCAGTACTGCCGGGACTAGCGGGGGGATTAGCGATGAGCAGTTCTTC. This translates into CASTAGTSGGISDEQFF.

The chain combines TRBV6-2 or TRBV6-3 with TRBJ2-1, with 12 bases fitting TRBD2. V lost 6 bases to trimming and J lost 3 bases; unmatched junction nucleotides: 3. Germline V gene data show CDR1 as MNHEY and CDR2 as SVGEGT. The CDR3 consists of 15 residues. CDR3 nucleotide sequence: TGTGCCAGCAGAGCTAGCGGGAGGGGCTACAATGAGCAGTTCTTC. As protein: CASRASGRGYNEQFF.

The chain joins TRBV15 to TRBJ2-7, with a possible D match to TRBD1 (5 bases). Between the trimmed V and J ends, which lost 0 bases and 0 bases, there was a span of 9 bases. The CDR3 runs to 15 residues. Germline V gives CDR1 LNHNV, CDR2 YYDKDF (reference sequence). The CDR3 DNA reads TGTGCCACCAGCAGAGACAGGGTCAGCTCCTACGAGCAGTACTTC. It codes for CATSRDRVSSYEQYF.

The genes are TRBV2 and TRBJ2-5; D possibly corresponds to TRBD1 (6 bases). The CDR3 is made up of 13 amino acids. The germline CDR1 and CDR2 sequences are SNHLY and FYNNEI. Trimming took 6 bases from V and 2 from J, leaving 10 bases between them. The CDR3 loop is CASRRDTQETQYF. The CDR3, as DNA: TGTGCCAGCAGACGGGACACTCAAGAGACCCAGTACTTC.

The V call is TRBV7-2, the J call TRBJ2-7; perhaps TRBD1 as D (7 bases). V was clipped by 1 base and J by 6 bases, with 16 bases between them. The V gene's germline CDR1 is SGHTA and CDR2 FQGNSA. This CDR3 spans 15 amino acids. In DNA form, the CDR3 reads TGTGCCAGCAGCTTAGGGAGGGGACAGCAGGGCGAGCAGTACTTC. It specifies CASSLGRGQQGEQYF. The variable domain in full, with the rest retrieved from reference TRBV7-2 and TRBJ2-7, is GAGVSQSPSNKVTEKGKDVELRCDPISGHTALYWYRQSLGQGLEFLIYFQGNSAPDKSGLPSDRFSAERTGGSVSTLTIQRTQQEDSAVYLCASSLGRGQQGEQYFGPGTRLTVT.

CDR3 nucleotides: TGTGCCAGCAGAGCGACCCTAGGGCAAGAGACCCAGTACTTC. Its protein is CASRATLGQETQYF. The chain couples TRBV2 to TRBJ2-5; D gene ambiguous. V gave up 6 bases and J gave up 2 bases, with 13 bases separating them. The germline V gene has CDR1 SNHLY and CDR2 FYNNEI. The CDR3 extends over 14 amino acids.

The chain recombines TRBV3-1 with TRBJ1-2; perhaps TRBD1 as D (6 bases). From germline, CDR1 is LGHDT and CDR2 YNNKEL (reference sequence). Trimming left V 0 bases short and J 8 bases short, with 13 bases between. The CDR3 has 14 residues. The CDR3 DNA reads as TGTGCCAGCAGCCAAGATCGCACAGGGAGAGGCTACACCTTC. Translating it yields CASSQDRTGRGYTF.

V usage is TRBV5-4 and J usage is TRBJ2-1; D could derive from TRBD1 or TRBD2 (5 bases each). Per germline, CDR1 SGHNT and CDR2 YYREEE (reference sequence). Deletions cut 4 bases from V and 8 bases from J, with 13 bases between. The CDR3 runs 13 residues. The CDR3 nucleotides are TGTGCCAGCAGCCGATGGGGGTCCCATGAGCAGTTCTTC. This codes for CASSRWGSHEQFF.

The chain is built from TRBV3-1 and TRBJ2-6; possibly TRBD2 for D (6 bases). The CDR3 loop spans 15 amino acids. V lost 2 bases and J lost 14, with 19 bases in between. Germline-derived CDR1 and CDR2 are LGHDT and YNNKEL (reference sequence). CDR3 nucleotides: TGTGCCAGCAGCCAATCTCGAGCGGGCGTACCTATCCTGACTTTC. This translates into CASSQSRAGVPILTF.

The chain is built from TRBV27 and TRBJ1-2; no clear D. Germline V CDR1 and CDR2: MNHEY, SMNVEV (reference sequence). V lost 2 bases to trimming and J lost 6 bases, with 13 bases between them. The CDR3 covers 14 residues. As DNA, the CDR3 is TGTGCCAGCAGTTTACGTGGCAGGCGAGATGGCTACACCTTC. Amino acid sequence: CASSLRGRRDGYTF.

J is TRBJ1-2 and V is TRBV30; no reliable D call. Trimming cost V 4 bases and J 4 bases, with 10 bases left between them. Germline assignment: CDR1 GTSNPN and CDR2 SVGIG (reference sequence). The CDR3 runs to 12 residues. The DNA for the CDR3 is TGTGCCTGGACTCCAGGAGGCTATGGCTACACCTTC. This encodes CAWTPGGYGYTF.

This clonotype was detected once. The chain uses TRBV4-3 and TRBJ2-5, with D unclear. The germline gives CDR1 LGHNA, CDR2 YSLEER. There are 14 residues in the CDR3. V was pared by 2 bases and J by 1 base, with 8 bases between. CDR3 in DNA: TGCGCCAGCAGCCAACAGGTGATCCAAGAGACCCAGTACTTC. Protein sequence: CASSQQVIQETQYF.

This chain uses TRBV3-1 with TRBJ2-7; D is unresolved. Germline loops: CDR1 LGHDT, CDR2 YNNKEL (reference sequence). CDR3 size: 13 residues. The ends were cut back, 1 base at V and 6 bases at J, with 10 bases in the middle. CDR3: CASSQVRRSEQYF. CDR3 in DNA: TGTGCCAGCAGCCAAGTGAGGAGAAGCGAGCAGTACTTC.

The chain combines TRBV28 with TRBJ2-7; TRBD1 aligns across 8 bases. V shed 0 bases, J shed 1 base, and the junction held 2 bases outside the gene matches. The CDR3 spans 15 residues. CDR1 is MDHEN and CDR2 is SYDVKM in the germline V gene. The CDR3 loop reads CASSLWTGDSYEQYF. The CDR3 nucleotides read TGTGCCAGCAGTTTATGGACAGGGGATTCCTACGAGCAGTACTTC.

The chain employs TRBV20-1 and TRBJ1-4; D not resolved. V dropped 5 bases and J dropped 8 bases, with 9 bases sitting between them. Per the germline V gene, CDR1 is DFQATT and CDR2 is SNEGSKA (reference sequence). This CDR3 has 11 residues. The CDR3 bases are TGCAGTGCTCACTGGGAAGAAAAACTGTTTTTT. It is translated as CSAHWEEKLFF.

The V and J genes are TRBV20-1 and TRBJ2-1; 12 bases are shared with TRBD2. Germline V gene lookup returns CDR1 DFQATT and CDR2 SNEGSKA (reference sequence). The CDR3 has 14 residues. V was clipped by 3 bases and J by 10 bases; unmatched bases: 7. The CDR3 sequence is CSASSSGGAGEQFF. The CDR3 DNA is TGCAGTGCTAGTTCTAGCGGGGGGGCCGGGGAGCAGTTCTTC.

The J gene is TRBJ2-1, the V gene TRBV2; TRBD1 matches 9 bases. The CDR3 sequence is 16 residues long. The germline gives CDR1 SNHLY, CDR2 FYNNEI. After removal of 6 bases from V and 8 bases from J, the junction contained 14 bases not matched to a gene. Written as DNA, the CDR3 is TGTGCCAGCAGGGGACAGGGCACCCCTGAGGCCGATGAGCAGTTCTTC. Residues: CASRGQGTPEADEQFF.

The rearrangement links TRBV6-2 or TRBV6-3 to TRBJ2-3, with unresolved D. Trimming removed 4 bases at V and 7 bases at J, with 24 bases between. Germline CDR1 reads MNHEY; CDR2 reads SVGEGT. The CDR3 covers 17 residues. The CDR3 nucleotides read TGTGCCAGCAGTTCCGCCGGTGGACGGGCCCACTTAAATACGCAGTATTTT. Translated, it gives CASSSAGGRAHLNTQYF.

V usage is TRBV6-1 and J usage is TRBJ1-3; TRBD1 agrees at 7 bases. The CDR3 consists of 15 residues. Germline V CDR1 and CDR2: MNHNS, SASEGT. After removal of 0 bases from V and 4 bases from J, the junction contained 3 bases not matched to a gene. CDR3 bases: TGTGCCAGCAGTGAAGCACCGACAGGGGGAAACACCATATATTTT. Translation gives CASSEAPTGGNTIYF.

CDR3 protein: CASSLVGKNNSPLHF. The CDR3 region has the DNA TGTGCCAGCAGCTTAGTAGGCAAAAATAATTCACCCCTCCACTTT. V is TRBV7-6 and J is TRBJ1-6, with no clear D. V shed 1 base and J shed 5 bases, with 9 bases lying between them. CDR3 length: 15 residues. Per germline, CDR1 SGHVS and CDR2 FNYEAQ. The whole variable domain, filled in from reference TRBV7-6 and TRBJ1-6, reads GAGVSQSPRYKVTKRGQDVALRCDPISGHVSLYWYRQALGQGPEFLTYFNYEAQQDKSGLPNDRFSAERPEGSISTLTIQRTEQRDSAMYRCASSLVGKNNSPLHFGNGTRLTVT.